A selection of T cell receptor beta chains follows, all from one sample in a study of T-cell reconstitution after alpha-beta-depleted transplantation in children. TCRdb passed the PCR reads through MiXCR, listing each CDR3 protein once. The sample has around 190,000 distinct CDR3 sequences; 6.6% are singletons. Sequencing was performed on PBMCs, taken before TCRalphabeta/CD19-depleted stem cell transplant. These receptors came from a boy between 2 and 10 years old with acute lymphoblastic leukemia, due to receive a stem cell transplant. Each CDR3 is given with its conserved first and last residue. A D gene is named only where the DNA matches it firmly. Only part of the rows carry a size: once, few, many, or a class if the clone is expanded.

v_gene: TRBV29-1
len: 13
abundance: many
d_gene: NA
j_gene: TRBJ1-1
CDR3aa: CSVHWGMNTEAFF
CDR3nt: TGCAGCGTTCACTGGGGCATGAACACTGAAGCTTTCTTT

v_gene: TRBV12-3/TRBV12-4
len: 12
abundance: many
d_gene: NA
j_gene: TRBJ2-7
CDR3aa: CASSTGRFEQYF
CDR3nt: TGTGCCAGCAGCACAGGACGGTTCGAGCAGTACTTC

v_gene: TRBV28
len: 18
abundance: NA
d_gene: TRBD1
j_gene: TRBJ1-6
CDR3aa: CASSFFPLRQGVYSPLHF
CDR3nt: TGTGCCAGCAGTTTTTTTCCGTTGCGACAGGGGGTATACTCACCCCTCCACTTT

v_gene: TRBV7-9
len: 14
abundance: NA
d_gene: NA
j_gene: TRBJ2-5
CDR3aa: CASSLLTLLGTQYF
CDR3nt: TGTGCCAGCAGCTTATTAACTCTTCTAGGGACCCAGTACTTC

v_gene: TRBV27
len: 13
abundance: NA
d_gene: NA
j_gene: TRBJ2-2
CDR3aa: CASSLKGTGELFF
CDR3nt: TGTGCCAGCAGTTTAAAGGGAACCGGGGAGCTGTTTTTT

v_gene: TRBV7-2
len: 16
abundance: many
d_gene: TRBD2
j_gene: TRBJ2-3
CDR3aa: CASSPRLAGGTDTQYF
CDR3nt: TGTGCCAGCAGCCCGCGACTAGCGGGGGGCACAGATACGCAGTATTTT

v_gene: TRBV14
len: 14
abundance: NA
d_gene: NA
j_gene: TRBJ2-1
CDR3aa: CASSQGGGRPRPFF
CDR3nt: TGTGCCAGCAGCCAGGGTGGGGGACGGCCTAGACCGTTCTTC

v_gene: TRBV12-3/TRBV12-4
len: 14
abundance: many
d_gene: NA
j_gene: TRBJ1-5
CDR3aa: CASSLYRLNQPQHF
CDR3nt: TGTGCCAGCAGTTTATACCGACTAAATCAGCCCCAGCATTTT

v_gene: TRBV6-1
len: 15
abundance: NA
d_gene: NA
j_gene: TRBJ2-3
CDR3aa: CASSIQGRGADTQYF
CDR3nt: TGTGCCAGCAGTATTCAGGGGCGCGGGGCAGATACGCAGTATTTT

v_gene: TRBV12-3/TRBV12-4
len: 15
abundance: NA
d_gene: TRBD2
j_gene: TRBJ2-7
CDR3aa: CASSLASSGAYEQYF
CDR3nt: TGTGCCAGCAGTTTGGCGTCTAGCGGAGCCTACGAGCAGTACTTC

v_gene: TRBV6-2/TRBV6-3
len: 12
abundance: many
d_gene: NA
j_gene: TRBJ2-7
CDR3aa: CASGFNVREQYF
CDR3nt: TGTGCCAGCGGTTTTAATGTCCGCGAGCAGTACTTC

v_gene: TRBV19
len: 15
abundance: many
d_gene: TRBD1
j_gene: TRBJ2-1
CDR3aa: CASSISTGAYNEQFF
CDR3nt: TGTGCCAGTAGTATATCGACAGGGGCCTACAATGAGCAGTTCTTC

v_gene: TRBV5-1
len: 16
abundance: many
d_gene: NA
j_gene: TRBJ2-1
CDR3aa: CASSGVTGSSYNEQFF
CDR3nt: TGCGCCAGCAGCGGAGTCACAGGGAGCTCCTACAATGAGCAGTTCTTC

v_gene: TRBV18
len: 13
abundance: few
d_gene: NA
j_gene: TRBJ2-5
CDR3aa: CASSPVGRETQYF
CDR3nt: TGTGCCAGCTCACCAGTGGGGCGCGAGACCCAGTACTTC

v_gene: TRBV29-1
len: 11
abundance: many
d_gene: NA
j_gene: TRBJ2-4
CDR3aa: CSGHLGHIQYF
CDR3nt: TGCAGCGGGCACCTAGGGCACATTCAGTACTTC

v_gene: TRBV7-9
len: 12
abundance: many
d_gene: NA
j_gene: TRBJ1-1
CDR3aa: CAGGRGNTEAFF
CDR3nt: TGTGCCGGGGGTAGAGGGAACACTGAAGCTTTCTTT

v_gene: TRBV12-3/TRBV12-4
len: 16
abundance: few
d_gene: TRBD2
j_gene: TRBJ2-3
CDR3aa: CASSLRLAEFTYTQYF
CDR3nt: TGTGCCAGCAGTTTAAGGCTAGCGGAGTTCACATATACGCAGTATTTT

v_gene: TRBV7-9
len: 15
abundance: NA
d_gene: NA
j_gene: TRBJ1-2
CDR3aa: CASSEGGRSERGYTF
CDR3nt: TGTGCCAGCAGTGAAGGTGGCAGAAGTGAGAGGGGCTACACCTTC

v_gene: TRBV3-1
len: 14
abundance: NA
d_gene: TRBD1
j_gene: TRBJ1-4
CDR3aa: CASSHNDRGEKLFF
CDR3nt: TGTGCCAGCAGCCACAATGACAGGGGTGAAAAACTGTTTTTT

v_gene: TRBV7-2
len: 11
abundance: few
d_gene: NA
j_gene: TRBJ2-1
CDR3aa: CASSSKLEQFF
CDR3nt: TGTGCCAGCAGCTCCAAACTCGAGCAGTTCTTC

v_gene: TRBV7-2
len: 15
abundance: many
d_gene: TRBD2
j_gene: TRBJ2-1
CDR3aa: CASSLGTSGANEQFF
CDR3nt: TGTGCCAGCAGCTTAGGGACTAGCGGGGCCAATGAGCAGTTCTTC

v_gene: TRBV27
len: 15
abundance: many
d_gene: TRBD1
j_gene: TRBJ2-1
CDR3aa: CASSTRQGFENEQFF
CDR3nt: TGTGCCAGCAGTACCCGACAGGGGTTTGAAAATGAGCAGTTCTTC

v_gene: TRBV6-2/TRBV6-3
len: 14
abundance: many
d_gene: NA
j_gene: TRBJ2-3
CDR3aa: CASMDGGPTDTQYF
CDR3nt: TGTGCCAGCATGGACGGGGGGCCCACAGATACGCAGTATTTT

v_gene: TRBV28
len: 18
abundance: NA
d_gene: TRBD1
j_gene: TRBJ1-5
CDR3aa: CASSPYTGTDYSNQPQHF
CDR3nt: TGTGCCAGCAGTCCGTATACCGGGACAGATTATAGCAATCAGCCCCAGCATTTT

v_gene: TRBV7-3
len: 17
abundance: many
d_gene: NA
j_gene: TRBJ2-6
CDR3aa: CASSSPGPPGGANVLTF
CDR3nt: TGTGCCAGCAGCTCTCCGGGACCCCCAGGCGGGGCCAACGTCCTGACTTTC